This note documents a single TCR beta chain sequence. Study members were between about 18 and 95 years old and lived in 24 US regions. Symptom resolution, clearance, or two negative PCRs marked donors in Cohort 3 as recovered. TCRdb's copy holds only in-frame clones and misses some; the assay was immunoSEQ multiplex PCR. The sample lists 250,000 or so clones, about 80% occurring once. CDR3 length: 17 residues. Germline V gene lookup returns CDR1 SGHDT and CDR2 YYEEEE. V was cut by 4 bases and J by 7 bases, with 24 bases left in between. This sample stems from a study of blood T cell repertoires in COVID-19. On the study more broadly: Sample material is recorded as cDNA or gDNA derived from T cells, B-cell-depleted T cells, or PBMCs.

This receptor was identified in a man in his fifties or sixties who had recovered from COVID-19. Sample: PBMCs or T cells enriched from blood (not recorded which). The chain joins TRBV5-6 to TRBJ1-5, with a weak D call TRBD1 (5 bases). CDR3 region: CASSTTQGSYDMQPQHF. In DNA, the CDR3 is TGTGCCAGCAGCACCACGCAGGGCAGTTACGATATGCAGCCCCAGCATTTT.